Following are 27 T cell receptor beta chains from one sample sequenced in a study of shared clonotypes between healthy human individuals. Libraries were prepared by immunoSEQ multiplex PCR; TCRdb keeps only in-frame clonotypes and omits some of them. This sample has some 1.5 million clones, with roughly 97% found just once. The source material was naive CD4+ T cells sorted from blood. Subset denoted: CD45RA+ positively selected. The receptors were gathered from a man aged 30 to 45 in good health.

The chain employs TRBV6-5 and TRBJ2-5; D call uncertain. V lost 5 bases to trimming and J lost 1 base, with 8 bases between them. Germline CDR1 is MNHEY and CDR2 is SVGAGI. The CDR3 covers 13 residues. In nucleotides, the CDR3 is TGTGCCAGCAGTCATCCGATCCAAGAGACCCAGTACTTC. This sequence encodes CASSHPIQETQYF.

The CDR3 loop reads CAISGRESSYNEQFF. CDR3 DNA sequence: TGTGCCATCAGTGGACGGGAGTCGTCCTACAATGAGCAGTTCTTC. This rearrangement joins TRBV10-3 to TRBJ2-1; D might be TRBD2 (6 bases). The CDR3 has 15 residues. Germline V gene data show CDR1 as ENHRY and CDR2 as SYGVKD. Trimming stripped 4 bases from V and 1 base from J, with 11 bases between.

This rearrangement joins TRBV5-6 to TRBJ2-2, with a weak D call TRBD2 (5 bases). The V gene's germline CDR1 is SGHDT and CDR2 YYEEEE. V dropped 2 bases and J dropped 4 bases, with 18 bases sitting between them. The length of the CDR3 is 17 residues. DNA for the CDR3: TGTGCCAGCAGCTTTTGGACTCCCATTTTATCCACCGGGGAGCTGTTTTTT. Translated: CASSFWTPILSTGELFF.

The table lists this clone with a count of one. The chain combines TRBV21-1 with TRBJ1-5. TRBV21-1 is tagged as a pseudogene. The length of the CDR3 is 20 residues. This chain's CDR3 is CASNKSYLRDGSHNNQPQHF. As DNA, the CDR3 is TGTGCCAGCAACAAGAGTTACCTACGGGACGGATCTCATAATAATCAGCCCCAGCATTTT.

The chain joins TRBV2 to TRBJ2-5, with a weak D call TRBD2 (6 bases). The CDR3 sequence is 12 residues long. Trimming took 8 bases from V and 5 from J, leaving 12 bases between them. From germline, CDR1 is SNHLY and CDR2 FYNNEI. The CDR3 protein is CASLERVETQYF. CDR3 DNA: TGTGCCAGCCTGGAGCGGGTTGAGACCCAGTACTTC.

The rearrangement uses TRBV7-6 and TRBJ2-2; D possibly corresponds to TRBD1 (6 bases). The CDR3 length is 14 residues. Deletions cut 4 bases from V and 5 bases from J, with 11 bases between. CDR1 is SGHVS and CDR2 is FNYEAQ in the germline V gene. CDR3 loop: CASSSLQGTGELFF. As DNA, the CDR3 is TGTGCCAGCAGCTCATTACAGGGTACCGGGGAGCTGTTTTTT.

The chain employs TRBV27 and TRBJ2-3; 7 bases match TRBD2. Germline lookup yields CDR1 MNHEY and CDR2 SMNVEV (reference sequence). The CDR3 consists of 16 residues. The J segment lost 5 bases and the V segment lost 5 bases, leaving 13 bases of the junction unmatched. The DNA for the CDR3 is TGTGCCAGCAGTAGCGGGACGGGACCCCCGATAGATACGCAGTATTTT. It is translated as CASSSGTGPPIDTQYF.

Points on this clone: Distinct nucleotide sequences in the sample also encode this CDR3. The DNA for the CDR3 is TGTGCCACCGGACCCGGAACAACTTACGAGCAGTACTTC. Amino acids: CATGPGTTYEQYF. J is TRBJ2-7 and V is TRBV5-4; unclear D gene. From germline, CDR1 is SGHNT and CDR2 YYREEE (reference sequence). With 9 bases removed from V and 4 bases from J, the gap between germline ends came to 17 bases. The CDR3 is made up of 13 amino acids.

This clone showed up just a few times. The chain links TRBV18 to TRBJ2-7, with TRBD2 identical over 7 bases. V trimming: 1 base; J trimming: 5 bases; junction bases outside the gene matches: 11. The germline V gene has CDR1 KGHSH and CDR2 LQKENI. CDR3 length: 16 amino acids. As DNA, the CDR3 is TGTGCCAGCTCACCACGTAGGCGGGAGACTACGGACGAGCAGTACTTC. Residues: CASSPRRRETTDEQYF.

This chain uses TRBV11-3 with TRBJ2-3; the D gene could be TRBD1 or TRBD2 (6 bases each). V lost 1 base and J 5 bases, leaving 13 bases between the germline ends. Germline V lookup: CDR1 SGHNT, CDR2 YENEEA. The CDR3 length is 15 residues. The CDR3 nucleotides read TGTGCCAGCAGCTTAGGGCGTGGAGGGGGAGATACGCAGTATTTT. This translates into CASSLGRGGGDTQYF.

The chain uses TRBV5-4 and TRBJ2-7; weak D call: TRBD2 (7 bases). The V gene lost 7 bases and the J gene lost 6 bases, with 17 bases spanning the gap. Germline CDR1 is SGHNT and CDR2 is YYREEE (reference sequence). This CDR3 has 13 residues. CDR3 sequence (DNA): TGTGCCAGCCAGTCAACGGGGGGCCTCGAGCAGTACTTC. Translating it yields CASQSTGGLEQYF.

The chain has TRBV19 and TRBJ1-5, with D tentatively TRBD1 (6 bases). The ends were cut back, 6 bases at V and 0 bases at J, with 15 bases in the middle. This CDR3 contains 16 residues. From germline, CDR1 is LNHDA and CDR2 SQIVND (reference sequence). The CDR3 reads CASSRSGTLSNQPQHF. The DNA for the CDR3 is TGTGCCAGTAGCCGCTCCGGGACACTTAGCAATCAGCCCCAGCATTTT.

Details on this clone: The same CDR3 also results from other DNA sequences found in this sample. This chain links TRBV5-4 with TRBJ2-7, with 10 bases that match TRBD1. The CDR3 has 15 residues. V lost 0 bases, J lost 2 bases, and 2 bases stayed unmatched. Germline V gene sequence: CDR1 SGHNT, CDR2 YYREEE (reference sequence). The CDR3 region is CASSLVGTGAYEQYF. In DNA form, the CDR3 reads TGTGCCAGCAGCTTGGTCGGGACAGGGGCCTACGAGCAGTACTTC.

This chain uses TRBV19 with TRBJ1-5; unclear D gene. V lost 3 bases and J 4 bases, leaving 19 bases between the germline ends. The CDR3 is 17 residues long. The V gene's germline CDR1 is LNHDA and CDR2 SQIVND (reference sequence). CDR3 amino acids: CASSMFVGLGKNQPQHF. CDR3 DNA: TGTGCCAGTAGTATGTTCGTCGGTTTAGGGAAAAATCAGCCCCAGCATTTT.

The rearrangement links TRBV15 to TRBJ2-2, with a possible D match to TRBD1 (6 bases). V lost 3 bases and J 2 bases, leaving 13 bases between the germline ends. This CDR3 contains 16 residues. Germline CDR1 is LNHNV and CDR2 is YYDKDF (reference sequence). The CDR3 region is CATSRATGINTGELFF. The DNA for the CDR3 is TGTGCCACCAGCAGGGCCACAGGGATTAACACCGGGGAGCTGTTTTTT.

The chain joins TRBV11-3 to TRBJ2-5; 7 nucleotides match TRBD1. The V segment lost 2 bases and the J segment 2 bases; nucleotides outside the gene matches: 8. CDR1 is SGHNT and CDR2 is YENEEA in the germline V gene. The CDR3 totals 16 residues. The CDR3: CASSLPRQGPQETQYF. Here the CDR3 DNA reads TGTGCCAGCAGCTTACCGAGACAGGGACCTCAAGAGACCCAGTACTTC.

The chain employs TRBV5-4 and TRBJ2-3; D is perhaps TRBD2 (6 bases). Trimming removed 6 bases from V and 2 bases from J, with 13 bases in between. Per germline, CDR1 SGHNT and CDR2 YYREEE (reference sequence). The CDR3 is 14 amino acids. Written as DNA, the CDR3 is TGTGCCAGCACAGAGGGAGGATACACAGATACGCAGTATTTT. Protein: CASTEGGYTDTQYF.

The chain is built from TRBV28 and TRBJ1-4, with D tentatively TRBD1 (6 bases). Trimming pared 6 bases from V and 8 bases from J, leaving 13 bases between. CDR3 length: 13 residues. CDR1 and CDR2 (germline): MDHEN, SYDVKM. CDR3: CASSPPGAEKLFF. Written as DNA, the CDR3 is TGTGCCAGCAGCCCCCCAGGGGCCGAAAAACTGTTTTTT.

This clone came up once. This sequence joins TRBV14 and TRBJ2-7; weak D call: TRBD1 (5 bases). CDR1 and CDR2 (germline): SGHDN, FVKESK. V lost 1 base and J lost 3, with 10 bases in between. This CDR3 spans 14 amino acids. The CDR3 reads CASSQVAGFYEQYF. The CDR3 DNA is TGTGCCAGCAGCCAAGTGGCAGGGTTCTACGAGCAGTACTTC.

The chain couples TRBV9 to TRBJ2-1, with 9 bases fitting TRBD2. The CDR3 runs 16 residues. CDR1 is SGDLS and CDR2 is YYNGEE in the germline V gene. V dropped 0 bases and J dropped 6; count of bases not matched to a gene: 7. In DNA, the CDR3 is TGTGCCAGCAGCGTAGTGGTTAGCGGGAGCTCCAATGAGCAGTTCTTC. Translated: CASSVVVSGSSNEQFF. Combining the CDR3 with reference TRBV9 and TRBJ2-1 gives the whole variable domain DSGVTQTPKHLITATGQRVTLRCSPRSGDLSVYWYQQSLDQGLQFLIQYYNGEERAKGNILERFSAQQFPDLHSELNLSSLELGDSALYFCASSVVVSGSSNEQFFGPGTRLTVL.

The chain combines TRBV10-1 with TRBJ2-3; TRBD2 agrees at 8 bases. The J segment lost 4 bases and the V segment lost 6 bases, leaving 3 bases of the junction unmatched. CDR1 and CDR2 from the germline V gene are WNHNN and SYGVQD (reference sequence). The CDR3 has 13 residues. The CDR3: CASRNGRADTQYF. Here the CDR3 DNA reads TGCGCCAGCAGGAACGGGAGGGCAGATACGCAGTATTTT.

Turning to this clone: This specimen includes other DNA sequences encoding the same CDR3. The V call is TRBV30, the J call TRBJ2-5; D is possibly TRBD1 (6 bases). This CDR3 is built from 13 residues. The V gene lost 5 bases and the J gene lost 2 bases, with 12 bases spanning the gap. The germline V gene has CDR1 GTSNPN and CDR2 SVGIG (reference sequence). The CDR3 DNA is TGTGCCTGGGCCGGACAGACACAAGAGACCCAGTACTTC. Its protein is CAWAGQTQETQYF.

This chain uses TRBV14 with TRBJ1-1, with TRBD1 as a possible D gene (5 bases). This CDR3 has 16 residues. The V and J ends lost 4 bases and 0 bases respectively, with 15 bases between them. Germline V lookup: CDR1 SGHDN, CDR2 FVKESK. CDR3 in amino acids: CASSRRQSLMNTEAFF. Here the CDR3 DNA reads TGTGCCAGCAGCCGAAGACAGTCACTCATGAACACTGAAGCTTTCTTT.

The CDR3 protein is CASRIMSRGLGQPQHF. In nucleotides, the CDR3 is TGTGCCAGCAGAATTATGAGTCGGGGGCTCGGTCAGCCCCAGCATTTT. V gene TRBV28 combines with J gene TRBJ1-5, with TRBD1 as a possible D gene (6 bases). V was trimmed by 6 bases and J by 6 bases, leaving 21 bases between them. In germline, CDR1 is MDHEN, CDR2 SYDVKM. The CDR3 is 16 residues long.

To note about this clone: At the DNA level, this CDR3 is encoded by other sequences in the same sample as well. The chain carries TRBV28 and TRBJ2-7, with TRBD1 matching over 7 bases. Germline-derived CDR1 and CDR2 are MDHEN and SYDVKM. This CDR3 is 13 amino acids long. V shed 6 bases, J shed 2 bases, and the junction held 4 bases outside the gene matches. The CDR3 region is CASSRQGAYEQYF. CDR3 DNA sequence: TGTGCCAGCAGCCGGCAGGGGGCCTACGAGCAGTACTTC.

In its sample, this clone was seen once. CDR3: CASSLRGRGAPGNTIYF. CDR3 bases: TGTGCCAGCAGTTTACGAGGACGGGGGGCGCCAGGAAACACCATATATTTT. The chain combines TRBV27 with TRBJ1-3; weak D call: TRBD1 (6 bases). V dropped 2 bases and J dropped 4 bases, with 18 bases sitting between them. The CDR3 totals 17 residues. Per the germline V gene, CDR1 is MNHEY and CDR2 is SMNVEV (reference sequence).

CDR3 sequence: CASSPQANYGYTF. The CDR3, as DNA: TGTGCCAGCAGTCCACAGGCTAACTATGGCTACACCTTC. The rearrangement uses TRBV2 and TRBJ1-2; TRBD1 is a possible D gene (5 bases). Germline V gene sequence: CDR1 SNHLY, CDR2 FYNNEI. The germline V and J ends were trimmed by 5 bases and 0 bases, with 7 bases remaining between them. The CDR3 totals 13 residues.